This T cell receptor beta chain emerged from a study of T cell responses to AZD1222 COVID-19 vaccine. Clones were read by immunoSEQ multiplex PCR, and TCRdb kept only the in-frame ones, dropping some. The profile shows 100,000 to 120,000 clones, around 90% of them singletons. With regard to this clone: Its specificity is unknown.

Study results and limitations: It was only a handful of AZD1222 recipients who were seropositive at baseline. In the spike-specific TCR repertoire, nearly half reportedly target unmutated variant regions.

The TCR comes from an adult in good health. This sample comprised peripheral blood, obtained on day 0 of AZD1222 vaccination.

The CDR3 nucleotides read TGTGCCAGCGGCCCTGGGGCATTGACTGGCTACACCTTC. Translation gives CASGPGALTGYTF. The chain uses TRBV28 and TRBJ1-2, with D possibly being TRBD1 (5 bases). Germline values: CDR1 MDHEN, CDR2 SYDVKM. V gave up 8 bases and J gave up 7 bases, with 17 bases separating them. The CDR3 is 13 amino acids.